The rows below give T cell receptor beta chains drawn from one sample of a study of CD8 T cells in Susac syndrome. TCRdb passed the immunoSEQ multiplex PCR reads through MiXCR, listing each CDR3 protein once. The sample carries about 130,000 distinct CDR3 sequences, around 94% recorded once. The specimen sequenced was CD8+ T cells from PBMCs. These receptors came from a human donor with Susac syndrome. The CDR3 runs from the conserved cysteine through the conserved F or W. A D gene is named only where the DNA matches it firmly. Rows may omit the clone size; those that give it use once, few, many or a size class.

once TRBD2 TRBJ2-7 TRBV15 CATSRGTSPTTYEQYF TGTGCCACCAGCAGAGGGACTAGCCCTACAACCTACGAGCAGTACTTC
once - TRBJ1-2 TRBV7-2 CASSLPGGSYGYTF TGTGCCAGCAGCTTACCCGGCGGAAGCTATGGCTACACCTTC
- - TRBJ2-7 TRBV12-5 CASGPGTSGLTIPYEQYF TGTGCTAGTGGTCCCGGGACATCCGGCCTCACGATCCCCTACGAGCAGTACTTC
- TRBD2 TRBJ2-3 TRBV3-1 CASSQEGVAGDTQYF TGTGCCAGCAGCCAAGAAGGAGTAGCGGGAGATACGCAGTATTTT
- TRBD1 TRBJ2-1 TRBV5-4 CASSADRVPYNEQFF TGTGCCAGCAGCGCGGACAGGGTGCCCTACAATGAGCAGTTCTTC
- TRBD1 TRBJ2-7 TRBV11-2 CASSPGTDPYEQYF TGTGCCAGCAGCCCCGGGACAGATCCGTACGAGCAGTACTTC
- - TRBJ2-1 TRBV30 CAWSVSSANEQFF TGTGCCTGGAGTGTATCTTCTGCCAATGAGCAGTTCTTC
- TRBD2 TRBJ2-1 TRBV2 CASTEGSGGAVDEQFF TGTGCCAGCACCGAAGGTAGCGGGGGGGCGGTGGATGAGCAGTTCTTC
- - TRBJ2-2 TRBV6-5 CASSYDTPGELFF TGTGCCAGCAGTTACGACACGCCCGGGGAGCTGTTTTTT
- TRBD2 TRBJ2-1 TRBV7-9 CASSLGGREPEQFF TGTGCCAGCAGCCTGGGCGGGAGGGAACCTGAGCAGTTCTTC